These 13 T cell receptor beta chains originate from one sample sequenced in a study of cytomegalovirus exposure and HLA in healthy donors. With 60 Vbeta and 13 Jbeta primers, the PCR was carried out. The table came from immunoSEQ multiplex PCR; TCRdb's copy has only in-frame clones and leaves some out. There are 100,000 to 150,000 clones in the sample; approximately 10% occur only once, and 4.6% lies in the top ten. The sequenced material came from PBMCs. These TCRs come from a woman between 18 and 29 years old in good health and CMV-seropositive.

A few counts support this clone. The V call is TRBV4-1, the J call TRBJ1-4; 7 bases are a match to TRBD1. The CDR3 totals 16 residues. Germline V CDR1 and CDR2: MGHRA, YSYEKL. Trimming removed 4 bases from V and 7 bases from J; junction bases left unmatched: 12. The DNA of the CDR3 is TGCGCCAGCAGCCGAGAAGGGGGCTCGAACACTGAAAAACTGTTTTTT. Its translation is CASSREGGSNTEKLFF.

The J gene is TRBJ2-7, the V gene TRBV27; TRBD2 matches 9 bases. Trimming at V came to 1 base and at J to 3 bases, leaving 7 bases not matched to a gene. Germline V lookup: CDR1 MNHEY, CDR2 SMNVEV (reference sequence). The CDR3 is 16 amino acids. The DNA for the CDR3 is TGTGCCAGCAGTTTATTCTCTAGCGGGGTAATCTACGAGCAGTACTTC. Its translation is CASSLFSSGVIYEQYF.

This chain links TRBV19 with TRBJ1-2; TRBD1 matches at 8 bases. The germline V gene has CDR1 LNHDA and CDR2 SQIVND (reference sequence). V was clipped by 1 base and J by 4 bases; unmatched bases: 2. The CDR3 is made up of 14 amino acids. The DNA of the CDR3 is TGTGCCAGTAGTATAGGGGGACAGGCCTATGGCTACACCTTC. Amino acid sequence: CASSIGGQAYGYTF.

This clone was seen more than once but under ten times. V is TRBV7-9 and J is TRBJ2-5, with D perhaps TRBD2 (5 bases). V was pared by 4 bases and J by 5 bases, with 14 bases between. The CDR3 spans 14 residues. CDR1 is SEHNR, CDR2 FQNEAQ, per germline (reference sequence). Here the CDR3 DNA reads TGTGCCAGCAGCTCTAGCCGGGCAGCGGAGACCCAGTACTTC. Translating it yields CASSSSRAAETQYF.

The chain carries TRBV28 and TRBJ1-2; no definite D call. CDR3 size: 10 residues. Trimming left V 6 bases short and J 10 bases short, with 9 bases between. Germline V gives CDR1 MDHEN, CDR2 SYDVKM. DNA for the CDR3: TGTGCCAGCAGCGACACCTACTACACCTTC. Protein sequence: CASSDTYYTF.

The genes are TRBV11-2 and TRBJ2-3; 9 bases are a match to TRBD1. J gave up 0 bases and V 5 bases, and 6 bases lay outside the gene matches. The V gene's germline CDR1 is SGHAT and CDR2 FQNNGV. The CDR3 contains 16 residues. The DNA of the CDR3 is TGTGCCAGCAGCCCCCAAGGACAGGGGAGCACAGATACGCAGTATTTT. Protein product: CASSPQGQGSTDTQYF.

About this clone itself: At one of its ends the junction is not consistent with the germline gene, which may arise from a read error. The V gene is TRBV4-2, the J gene TRBJ1-6; D is unclear. The CDR3 has 13 amino acids. Germline lookup yields CDR1 LGHNA and CDR2 YNFKEQ. CDR3 sequence: CASSQETPGRPDF. Written as DNA, the CDR3 is TGTGCCAGCAGCCAAGAAACTCCCGGCAGGCCTGACTTT.

This clone turned up a few times. J is TRBJ1-2 and V is TRBV19, with D perhaps TRBD1 (6 bases). The CDR3 length is 12 residues. Germline assignment: CDR1 LNHDA and CDR2 SQIVND (reference sequence). V lost 8 bases and J 4 bases, leaving 11 bases between the germline ends. The chain's CDR3 is CASWGRTYGYTF. Written as DNA, the CDR3 is TGTGCCAGTTGGGGGCGCACCTATGGCTACACCTTC. The full variable domain, its missing parts supplied by reference TRBV19 and TRBJ1-2, is DGGITQSPKYLFRKEGQNVTLSCEQNLNHDAMYWYRQDPGQGLRLIYYSQIVNDFQKGDIAEGYSVSREKKESFPLTVTSAQKNPTAFYLCASWGRTYGYTFGSGTRLTVV.

The CDR3 nucleotides are TGTGCCAGCAGCTGGCCAGGGGGAGGAGAGACCCAGTACTTC. Translating gives CASSWPGGGETQYF. The chain recombines TRBV5-5 with TRBJ2-5, with D perhaps matching TRBD1 (7 bases). Trimming stripped 3 bases from V and 4 bases from J, with 13 bases between. The CDR3 covers 14 residues. CDR1 is SGHKS, CDR2 YYEKEE, per germline (reference sequence).

Only a few counts were recorded for this clone. The chain is built from TRBV29-1 and TRBJ1-2, with 8 bases aligning to TRBD1. This CDR3 is 12 amino acids long. The germline gives CDR1 SQVTM, CDR2 ANQGSEA. Trimming removed 6 bases from V and 8 bases from J; junction bases left unmatched: 8. CDR3 nucleotide sequence: TGCAGCGTGGGACAGGCCTCCACCGGCTACACCTTC. Protein sequence: CSVGQASTGYTF.

The chain couples TRBV5-1 to TRBJ2-3, with 13 bases identical to TRBD2. The junction had 8 bases not matched to a gene; V was cut back by 4 bases and J by 0 bases. The CDR3 is 18 amino acids. Germline CDR1 SGHRS, CDR2 YFSETQ. The CDR3 reads CASSPRLAGGISTDTQYF. In DNA form, the CDR3 reads TGCGCCAGCAGCCCACGACTAGCGGGAGGTATTAGCACAGATACGCAGTATTTT.

This clone showed up just a few times. This chain uses TRBV6-4 with TRBJ2-3; 7 bases line up with TRBD2. Per germline, CDR1 MRHNA and CDR2 SNTAGT. With 0 bases clipped from V and 2 bases from J, the junction kept 2 bases outside the gene matches. The CDR3 loop spans 15 amino acids. CDR3 region: CASSDSKRDTDTQYF. DNA for the CDR3: TGTGCCAGCAGTGACTCGAAGCGGGACACAGATACGCAGTATTTT.

CDR3 bases: TGTGCCAGCAGCCCCAAGGGACTAGCGGCCCGTGAGCAGTTCTTC. Protein sequence: CASSPKGLAAREQFF. The rearrangement uses TRBV13 and TRBJ2-1; 11 bases are a match to TRBD2. CDR1 is PRHDT and CDR2 is FYEKMQ in the germline V gene (reference sequence). Trimming cost V 5 bases and J 9 bases; bases outside gene matches: 9. The length of the CDR3 is 15 residues.